The 12 T cell receptor beta chains below were found in one sample sequenced in a study of CD8 T cells in Susac syndrome (dated by TCRdb to the late 2010s). To prepare the library, the immunoSEQ multiplex PCR assay was applied. RNA was extracted using the RNeasy kit, and roughly 0.5 to 1 microgram was reverse transcribed with random hexamers. The public reads were quality trimmed at Q25 with fastp and then assembled into clones with MiXCR by TCRdb, keeping productive beta chains. Each entry is one CDR3 protein sequence, shown with its most common DNA and genes. The table for this sample lists 150,000 to 200,000 distinct CDR3 sequences; approximately 93% of them were counted only once. The ten largest clones capture more than 0.08% of the sample. Sequenced: CD4+ T cells from PBMCs. All receptors come from a human donor with multiple sclerosis.

This sequence joins TRBV11-3 and TRBJ1-4; D not resolved. Per germline, CDR1 SGHNT and CDR2 YENEEA. V lost 0 bases and J lost 8, with 7 bases in between. The CDR3 loop spans 13 amino acids. The CDR3 bases are TGTGCCAGCAGCTTAGATCCCGGCGAAAAACTGTTTTTT. It codes for CASSLDPGEKLFF. The complete variable domain, with remaining parts taken from reference TRBV11-3 and TRBJ1-4, reads EAGVVQSPRYKIIEKKQPVAFWCNPISGHNTLYWYLQNLGQGPELLIRYENEEAVDDSQLPKDRFSAERLKGVDSTLKIQPAELGDSAVYLCASSLDPGEKLFFGSGTQLSVL.

The chain is built from TRBV3-1 and TRBJ1-3, with a possible D match to TRBD1 (5 bases). The V end was cut by 4 bases, the J end by 0 bases, with 10 bases between. The germline V gene encodes CDR1 LGHDT and CDR2 YNNKEL (reference sequence). The CDR3 is 15 residues long. This chain's CDR3 is CASSRAGTSGNTIYF. DNA of the CDR3: TGTGCCAGCAGCCGAGCTGGGACCTCTGGAAACACCATATATTTT.

V usage is TRBV29-1 and J usage is TRBJ2-1, with TRBD1 identical over 8 bases. With 6 bases clipped from V and 5 bases from J, the junction kept 6 bases outside the gene matches. From germline, CDR1 is SQVTM and CDR2 ANQGSEA. CDR3 size: 13 residues. The CDR3 DNA reads as TGCAGCGTCGGAAGGGACAGGAACAATGAGCAGTTCTTC. Translating it yields CSVGRDRNNEQFF.

This clonotype was seen a single time. The chain combines TRBV5-1 with TRBJ2-5; 8 positions agree with TRBD2. There are 15 residues in the CDR3. V was clipped by 2 bases and J by 0 bases; unmatched bases: 3. The germline CDR1 and CDR2 sequences are SGHRS and YFSETQ. The CDR3 DNA follows: TGCGCCAGCAGCTTTAGCGGGGTGTACCAAGAGACCCAGTACTTC. It codes for CASSFSGVYQETQYF. The full variable domain, in which reference TRBV5-1 and TRBJ2-5 provide the parts outside the CDR3, is KAGVTQTPRYLIKTRGQQVTLSCSPISGHRSVSWYQQTPGQGLQFLFEYFSETQRNKGNFPGRFSGRQFSNSRSEMNVSTLELGDSALYLCASSFSGVYQETQYFGPGTRLLVL.

This chain links TRBV19 with TRBJ2-7; D is perhaps TRBD1 or TRBD2 (6 bases each). Germline CDR1 LNHDA, CDR2 SQIVND (reference sequence). CDR3 length equals 16 residues. The V gene lost 5 bases and the J gene lost 2 bases, with 19 bases spanning the gap. As DNA, the CDR3 is TGTGCCAGTAGTGGGGGGCCGGGGGCACCAGCCTACGAGCAGTACTTC. It translates to CASSGGPGAPAYEQYF.

J is TRBJ2-5 and V is TRBV20-1; 7 bases match TRBD2. The CDR3 extends over 17 amino acids. J gave up 5 bases and V 2 bases, and 17 bases lay outside the gene matches. Per germline, CDR1 DFQATT and CDR2 SNEGSKA (reference sequence). The CDR3 nucleotides read TGCAGTGCTAGACAACCCCCCGGGGCGGGAGAGGCGGAGACCCAGTACTTC. This translates into CSARQPPGAGEAETQYF.

The genes are TRBV10-2 and TRBJ2-7; TRBD1 matches 9 bases. CDR3 size: 14 residues. The germline CDR1 and CDR2 sequences are WSHSY and SAAADI. The ends lost 6 bases at V and 6 bases at J; junction bases unmatched: 9. The CDR3 spells CASRGTGSFSEQYF. As DNA, the CDR3 is TGCGCCAGCAGGGGGACAGGGTCCTTTTCCGAGCAGTACTTC.

The chain recombines TRBV20-1 with TRBJ1-1, with 8 bases lining up with TRBD1. This CDR3 region has 14 residues. After removal of 2 bases from V and 0 bases from J, the junction contained 2 bases not matched to a gene. Per germline, CDR1 DFQATT and CDR2 SNEGSKA (reference sequence). This CDR3 reads CSARQGAVNTEAFF. In nucleotides, the CDR3 is TGCAGTGCTAGACAGGGGGCCGTGAACACTGAAGCTTTCTTT.

Here the CDR3 DNA reads TGCAGCGCCGGGACACCTAATCAGCCCCAGCATTTT. Translated, it gives CSAGTPNQPQHF. The gene calls are TRBV29-1 and TRBJ1-5; D perhaps matches TRBD1 (6 bases). The CDR3 loop spans 12 amino acids. The V end lost 7 bases, the J end lost 4 bases, and 11 bases lay between the germline ends. Germline CDR1 reads SQVTM; CDR2 reads ANQGSEA.

The chain links TRBV9 to TRBJ2-2; 9 bases line up with TRBD2. From germline, CDR1 is SGDLS and CDR2 YYNGEE. V dropped 0 bases and J dropped 6; count of bases not matched to a gene: 9. The CDR3 is 17 amino acids. The CDR3 region has the DNA TGTGCCAGCAGCGTAGCTAGACTGCGGGAGGGCCCCGGGGAGCTGTTTTTT. As protein: CASSVARLREGPGELFF. The full variable domain, rest sourced from reference TRBV9 and TRBJ2-2, is DSGVTQTPKHLITATGQRVTLRCSPRSGDLSVYWYQQSLDQGLQFLIQYYNGEERAKGNILERFSAQQFPDLHSELNLSSLELGDSALYFCASSVARLREGPGELFFGEGSRLTVL.

The rearrangement joins TRBV20-1 to TRBJ2-5, with 9 bases matching TRBD1. This CDR3 is 14 amino acids long. The germline CDR1 and CDR2 sequences are DFQATT and SNEGSKA (reference sequence). Trimming cost V 6 bases and J 2 bases; bases outside gene matches: 7. CDR3 coding DNA: TGCAGTGCCGGTCCGGACAGGGGACAAGAGACCCAGTACTTC. Amino acid sequence: CSAGPDRGQETQYF.

Here the CDR3 reads CASSLGGQGTYEQYF. CDR3 nucleotides: TGTGCCAGCAGCTTAGGAGGACAGGGCACCTACGAGCAGTACTTC. The chain recombines TRBV7-9 with TRBJ2-7; 8 bases match TRBD1. This CDR3 has 15 residues. From germline, CDR1 is SEHNR and CDR2 FQNEAQ (reference sequence). The V and J ends lost 1 base and 2 bases, in that order; junction bases with no gene match: 4.